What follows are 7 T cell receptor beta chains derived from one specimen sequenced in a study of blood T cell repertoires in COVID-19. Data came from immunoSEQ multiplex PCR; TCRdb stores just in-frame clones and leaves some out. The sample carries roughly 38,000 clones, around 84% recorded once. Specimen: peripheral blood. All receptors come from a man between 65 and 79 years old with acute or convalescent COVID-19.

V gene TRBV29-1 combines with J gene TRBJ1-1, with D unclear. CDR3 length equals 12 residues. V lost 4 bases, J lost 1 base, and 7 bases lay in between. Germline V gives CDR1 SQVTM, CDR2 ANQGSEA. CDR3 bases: TGCAGCGTTGGGGAGGGGAACACTGAAGCTTTCTTT. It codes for CSVGEGNTEAFF. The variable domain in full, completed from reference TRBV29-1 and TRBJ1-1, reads SAVISQKPSRDICQRGTSLTIQCQVDSQVTMMFWYRQQPGQSLTLIATANQGSEATYESGFVIDKFPISRPNLTFSTLTVSNMSPEDSSIYLCSVGEGNTEAFFGQGTRLTVV.

The CDR3 DNA reads TGTGCCAGCAGTGAAGCGGAGGGGGCGAGTGAGCAGTTCTTC. Its protein is CASSEAEGASEQFF. The chain is built from TRBV6-1 and TRBJ2-1; possible D gene TRBD1, 7 bases. Trimming cost V 0 bases and J 9 bases, with 12 bases left between them. CDR1 is MNHNS and CDR2 is SASEGT in the germline V gene. This CDR3 has 14 residues.

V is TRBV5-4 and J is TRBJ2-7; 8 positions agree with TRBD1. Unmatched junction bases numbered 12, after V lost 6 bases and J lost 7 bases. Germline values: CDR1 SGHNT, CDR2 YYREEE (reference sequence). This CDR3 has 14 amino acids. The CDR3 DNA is TGTGCCAGCACCCCGCAGGGGACAGGCGGGGAGCAGTACTTC. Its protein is CASTPQGTGGEQYF.

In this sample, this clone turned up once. The CDR3 region is CASSPPVRLNTEAFF. The CDR3 nucleotides are TGTGCCAGCTCACCACCGGTCAGATTGAACACTGAAGCTTTCTTT. The genes are TRBV18 and TRBJ1-1, with D hard to call. This CDR3 spans 15 amino acids. Per germline, CDR1 KGHSH and CDR2 LQKENI. The V end lost 0 bases, the J end lost 0 bases, and 8 bases lay between the germline ends.

The CDR3 reads CASSRQGSVANEKLFF. CDR3 bases: TGTGCCAGCAGTAGACAGGGTTCAGTCGCTAATGAAAAACTGTTTTTT. The rearrangement uses TRBV27 and TRBJ1-4; 7 positions agree with TRBD1. Germline lookup yields CDR1 MNHEY and CDR2 SMNVEV (reference sequence). The V segment lost 5 bases and the J segment 3 bases; nucleotides outside the gene matches: 9. The CDR3 length is 16 residues.

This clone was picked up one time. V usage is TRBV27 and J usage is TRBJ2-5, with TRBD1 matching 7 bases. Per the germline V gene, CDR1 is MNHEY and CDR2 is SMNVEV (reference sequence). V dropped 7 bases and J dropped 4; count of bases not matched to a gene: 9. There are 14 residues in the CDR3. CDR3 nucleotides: TGTGCCAGCAAAAGACAGGGTGCGGGAGAGACCCAGTACTTC. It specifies CASKRQGAGETQYF.

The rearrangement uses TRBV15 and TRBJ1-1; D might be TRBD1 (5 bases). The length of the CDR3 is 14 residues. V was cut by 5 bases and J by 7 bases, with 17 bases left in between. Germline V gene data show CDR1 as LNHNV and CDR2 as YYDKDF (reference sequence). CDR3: CATSSRTYPNEAFF. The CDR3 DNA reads TGTGCCACCAGCTCCCGGACATACCCAAATGAAGCTTTCTTT.